These 32 T cell receptor beta chains share one sample of origin, sequenced in a study of T cells in Graves' hyperthyroidism and ophthalmopathy. From RNA transcripts, TCR beta CDR3 regions were amplified. RT-PCR in the first round (using the HTBI primer set) targeted the TCR CDR3. In TCRdb, the multiplex PCR reads were re-called with MiXCR into one record per CDR3 protein. The table includes a few hundred thousand distinct CDR3 sequences, roughly 16% detected once. The source material was blood. Receptor source: a woman aged 40 to 50 with Graves' ophthalmopathy.

The rearrangement uses TRBV20-1 and TRBJ1-1; D is possibly TRBD1 (5 bases). This CDR3 region has 13 residues. Germline lookup yields CDR1 DFQATT and CDR2 SNEGSKA (reference sequence). Trimming took off 4 bases at V and 4 bases at J, with 13 bases between the two ends. Here the CDR3 reads CSAIVVGGTEAFF. In nucleotides, the CDR3 is TGCAGTGCTATTGTTGTCGGGGGCACTGAAGCTTTCTTT.

This clonotype was observed at least ten times. The rearrangement links TRBV10-3 to TRBJ2-7; no reliable D call. This CDR3 has 12 residues. The germline gives CDR1 ENHRY, CDR2 SYGVKD. V shed 4 bases and J shed 3 bases, with 7 bases lying between them. CDR3 protein: CAISVSNYEQYF. The CDR3 DNA is TGTGCCATCAGTGTTTCCAACTACGAGCAGTACTTC.

A few counts support this clonotype. V usage is TRBV6-2 or TRBV6-3 and J usage is TRBJ1-1; D ambiguous. Germline CDR1 and CDR2: MNHEY and SVGEGT. The V gene lost 6 bases and the J gene lost 2 bases, with 16 bases spanning the gap. The CDR3 is 15 residues long. CDR3 coding DNA: TGTGCCAGCAGCTCCACGGGCCTCCGAAACACTGAAGCTTTCTTT. The encoded protein is CASSSTGLRNTEAFF.

This clonotype was observed many times. The rearrangement links TRBV7-3 to TRBJ2-3; 8 positions match TRBD2. The CDR3 consists of 17 residues. Trimming at V came to 6 bases and at J to 6 bases, leaving 17 bases not matched to a gene. Germline CDR1 SGHTA, CDR2 FQGTGA. CDR3 protein: CASRCILLAGLIDTQYF. In DNA, the CDR3 is TGTGCCAGCAGGTGCATCCTCTTAGCGGGGCTAATTGATACGCAGTATTTT.

The chain carries TRBV27 and TRBJ2-7; either TRBD1 or TRBD2 may supply D (5 bases each). The CDR3 spans 15 residues. V was shortened by 6 bases and J by 7 bases, with 22 bases between the two germline ends. Germline CDR1 MNHEY, CDR2 SMNVEV (reference sequence). CDR3: CASRRGTGTAWEQYF. Here the CDR3 DNA reads TGTGCCAGCAGACGGGGAACCGGGACGGCTTGGGAGCAGTACTTC.

This clonotype was counted many times. The CDR3 protein is CASSLDGGLETQYF. DNA for the CDR3: TGTGCCAGCAGTTTGGATGGGGGTTTGGAGACCCAGTACTTC. V gene TRBV28 combines with J gene TRBJ2-5; D tentatively reads TRBD1 or TRBD2 (5 bases each). V lost 3 bases, J lost 5 bases, and 13 bases lay in between. The germline V gene has CDR1 MDHEN and CDR2 SYDVKM. The CDR3 runs 14 residues.

This clonotype came up a few times. V usage is TRBV12-5 and J usage is TRBJ2-2; D not certain. V dropped 2 bases and J dropped 5 bases, with 0 bases sitting between them. The CDR3 is made up of 11 amino acids. The V gene's germline CDR1 is LGHNT and CDR2 FRNRAP. The CDR3 reads CASGLTGELFF. CDR3 nucleotides: TGTGCTAGTGGTTTGACCGGGGAGCTGTTTTTT.

The gene calls are TRBV4-1 and TRBJ2-1; D may be TRBD1 (6 bases). Between the trimmed V and J ends, which lost 0 bases and 7 bases, there was a span of 16 bases. Germline CDR1 MGHRA, CDR2 YSYEKL. There are 16 residues in the CDR3. As DNA, the CDR3 is TGCGCCAGCAGCCAAGAACAGGGAAGTCCGGCAAATGAGCAGTTCTTC. This encodes CASSQEQGSPANEQFF.

The gene calls are TRBV29-1 and TRBJ2-1; TRBD2 might be the D (5 bases). Trimming left V 2 bases short and J 4 bases short, with 6 bases between. Germline loops: CDR1 SQVTM, CDR2 ANQGSEA. The CDR3 length is 12 residues. CDR3 residues: CSVEPGYNEQFF. The CDR3 DNA reads as TGCAGCGTTGAACCGGGATACAATGAGCAGTTCTTC.

This clonotype has just a few counts. V and J are TRBV3-1 and TRBJ2-1; D call uncertain. Germline values: CDR1 LGHDT, CDR2 YNNKEL (reference sequence). The CDR3 runs to 13 residues. Trimming pared 1 base from V and 8 bases from J, leaving 9 bases between. The CDR3, as DNA: TGTGCCAGCAGCCAAGTAGGGTGGGATGAGCAGTTCTTC. Its translation is CASSQVGWDEQFF.

This clonotype was seen a few times. Germline is not matched at one junction end, which may reflect a read error. J is TRBJ1-2 and V is TRBV12-3 or TRBV12-4; D gene uncertain. The length of the CDR3 is 17 residues. DNA of the CDR3: TGTACCAGCAGTTCCCCCCCCGCCCCAGGAAGGGCCTATGGCTACACCTTC. It yields the protein CTSSSPPAPGRAYGYTF.

In its sample, this clonotype was seen a few times. The chain employs TRBV4-1 and TRBJ2-7; D uncertain. Germline lookup yields CDR1 MGHRA and CDR2 YSYEKL. Trimming took 0 bases from V and 4 from J, leaving 16 bases between them. The CDR3 is 16 amino acids. This CDR3 reads CASSQDRIRTEYEQYF. Written as DNA, the CDR3 is TGCGCCAGCAGCCAAGATCGAATCCGGACGGAATACGAGCAGTACTTC.

The V call is TRBV11-2, the J call TRBJ2-7, with 9 positions matching TRBD1. There are 15 residues in the CDR3. Germline V gives CDR1 SGHAT, CDR2 FQNNGV. V was clipped by 5 bases and J by 3 bases; unmatched bases: 8. The CDR3 is CASSAGQGGGYEQYF. The CDR3 coding sequence is TGTGCCAGCAGCGCGGGACAGGGTGGGGGCTACGAGCAGTACTTC.

Of note for this clonotype: With a much larger clone just one base away, this may be a read error. The chain is built from TRBV3-1 and TRBJ1-6; the D is unclear. In germline, CDR1 is LGHDT, CDR2 YNNKEL (reference sequence). This CDR3 comprises 15 residues. The CDR3 region is CASSQDQSPNGPPHF. In DNA, the CDR3 is TGTGCCAGCAGCCAAGATCAAAGCCCCAATGGACCCCCCCACTTT.

This clonotype was picked up many times. The rearrangement uses TRBV3-1 and TRBJ2-1, with D unclear. Germline V CDR1 and CDR2: LGHDT, YNNKEL (reference sequence). V lost 0 bases and J 9 bases, leaving 21 bases between the germline ends. CDR3 length equals 17 residues. The CDR3 spells CASSQDQAGSSGREQFF. CDR3 nucleotides: TGTGCCAGCAGCCAAGATCAGGCAGGCAGTTCTGGTCGTGAGCAGTTCTTC.

The V and J genes are TRBV27 and TRBJ1-3, with 9 bases matching TRBD1. This CDR3 comprises 15 residues. Germline CDR1 reads MNHEY; CDR2 reads SMNVEV (reference sequence). With 8 bases clipped from V and 0 bases from J, the junction kept 5 bases outside the gene matches. Here the CDR3 DNA reads TGTGCCAGCTCCCGGGACAGGGCCTCTGGAAACACCATATATTTT. Its protein is CASSRDRASGNTIYF.

Ten or more counts support this clonotype. V gene TRBV27 combines with J gene TRBJ1-5; D uncertain. The germline V gene encodes CDR1 MNHEY and CDR2 SMNVEV (reference sequence). V shed 5 bases and J shed 6 bases, with 11 bases lying between them. This CDR3 is 13 amino acids long. DNA for the CDR3: TGTGCCAGCAGTCCTGGGCGGGCTCAGCCCCAGCATTTT. Translation gives CASSPGRAQPQHF.

Comments on this clonotype: Likely a read error: the CDR3 ends without its conserved phenylalanine or tryptophan. This sequence joins TRBV7-8 and TRBJ1-5; the match to TRBD1 covers 8 bases. CDR3 length equals 14 residues. V lost 11 bases to trimming and J lost 3 bases; unmatched junction nucleotides: 9. CDR1 is SGHVS, CDR2 FQNEAQ, per germline. CDR3 nucleotide sequence: TGTGCCGGCGCTGACAGGGGTCACAATCAGCCCCAGCATCTT. Translating it yields CAGADRGHNQPQHL.

In its sample, this clonotype was seen many times. The chain employs TRBV2 and TRBJ2-4; no clear D gene. The V and J ends lost 6 bases and 6 bases respectively, with 12 bases between them. Per germline, CDR1 SNHLY and CDR2 FYNNEI. The CDR3 runs to 13 residues. The DNA for the CDR3 is TGTGCCAGCAGCTCCGGACCGCGAAACATTCAGTACTTC. It is translated as CASSSGPRNIQYF.

This clonotype appeared a few times. CDR3 DNA sequence: TGCGCCAGCAGCTTGGGACCCGGATCCGACGAGCAGTACTTC. This translates into CASSLGPGSDEQYF. The chain is built from TRBV5-1 and TRBJ2-7; D not certain. Trimming removed 0 bases at V and 5 bases at J, with 12 bases between. The V gene's germline CDR1 is SGHRS and CDR2 YFSETQ. This CDR3 contains 14 residues. Full variable domain (outside the CDR3, taken from reference TRBV5-1 and TRBJ2-7): KAGVTQTPRYLIKTRGQQVTLSCSPISGHRSVSWYQQTPGQGLQFLFEYFSETQRNKGNFPGRFSGRQFSNSRSEMNVSTLELGDSALYLCASSLGPGSDEQYFGPGTRLTVT.

This clonotype was seen many times. This rearrangement joins TRBV20-1 to TRBJ2-5; tentative D call: TRBD2 (6 bases). Trimming removed 5 bases from V and 1 base from J, with 11 bases in between. The V gene's germline CDR1 is DFQATT and CDR2 SNEGSKA (reference sequence). The CDR3 has 13 residues. CDR3 loop: CSAGGTAQETQYF. The CDR3 nucleotides are TGCAGTGCTGGCGGGACTGCCCAAGAGACCCAGTACTTC.

This clonotype came up many times. The V and J genes are TRBV12-3 or TRBV12-4 and TRBJ2-2; 9 bases fit TRBD1. V shed 6 bases and J 1 base; nucleotides not matched to a gene: 9. This CDR3 has 17 amino acids. CDR3 region: CASSTGLGQGNTGELFF. In DNA form, the CDR3 reads TGTGCCAGCAGCACCGGCCTGGGACAGGGGAACACCGGGGAGCTGTTTTTT.

This clonotype was counted a few times. The rearrangement links TRBV10-3 to TRBJ1-1, with D unresolved. V was shortened by 9 bases and J by 1 base, with 12 bases between the two germline ends. Per the germline V gene, CDR1 is ENHRY and CDR2 is SYGVKD. The CDR3 runs to 13 residues. CDR3 coding DNA: TGTGCCATTTGGGAGTCAGAGAACACTGAAGCTTTCTTT. This codes for CAIWESENTEAFF.

This clonotype has at least ten counts. V gene TRBV30 combines with J gene TRBJ2-1; the match to TRBD2 covers 9 bases. Germline loops: CDR1 GTSNPN, CDR2 SVGIG (reference sequence). With V trimmed by 5 bases and J by 9 bases, 8 bases remained unmatched. CDR3 length: 13 amino acids. The CDR3 DNA reads as TGTGCCTGGGGGATAGCGGGAGTGGGTGAGCAGTTCTTC. Encoded protein: CAWGIAGVGEQFF.

Ten or more counts support this clonotype. The gene calls are TRBV2 and TRBJ1-1, with 7 bases that match TRBD1. This CDR3 contains 12 residues. The trim removed 9 bases at V and 7 bases at J, leaving 8 bases unmatched. Germline V gene data show CDR1 as SNHLY and CDR2 as FYNNEI. The CDR3: CASRGLGNEAFF. DNA for the CDR3: TGTGCCAGTAGGGGGCTGGGAAATGAAGCTTTCTTT.

This clonotype was detected ten times or more. This chain uses TRBV5-8 with TRBJ1-2, with 9 bases that match TRBD1. In germline, CDR1 is SGHTS, CDR2 YDEGEE. The V segment lost 4 bases and the J segment 4 bases; nucleotides outside the gene matches: 8. This CDR3 region has 15 residues. The CDR3 DNA reads as TGTGCCAGCAGCCATCCGGGACAGGGCACCTATGGCTACACCTTC. Its translation is CASSHPGQGTYGYTF.

The rearrangement links TRBV2 to TRBJ2-7; 7 bases are a match to TRBD2. CDR1 is SNHLY and CDR2 is FYNNEI in the germline V gene. V was pared by 3 bases and J by 3 bases, with 5 bases of the junction left unmatched. This CDR3 contains 14 residues. The CDR3 sequence is CASSESWGGYEQYF. CDR3 sequence (DNA): TGTGCCAGCAGTGAGTCGTGGGGGGGCTACGAGCAGTACTTC.

This clonotype occurred many times. This chain links TRBV28 with TRBJ2-3; no reliable D call. The V and J ends lost 8 bases and 4 bases respectively, with 19 bases between them. Germline-derived CDR1 and CDR2 are MDHEN and SYDVKM. The CDR3 consists of 15 residues. The CDR3 protein is CASEATLLGSDTQYF. DNA of the CDR3: TGTGCCAGCGAGGCGACTCTGTTGGGCTCAGATACGCAGTATTTT.

This clonotype was seen a few times. The junction differs from germline at one of its ends, possibly a read error. The chain employs TRBV5-1 and TRBJ2-7; D not certain. Per germline, CDR1 SGHRS and CDR2 YFSETQ. The CDR3 sequence is 13 residues long. Here the CDR3 reads CASSPESSYEQYF. The CDR3 DNA is TGTGCCAGCAGCCCAGAGAGCTCCTACGAGCAGTACTTC.

This clonotype occurred many times. This rearrangement joins TRBV27 to TRBJ1-5; D not certain. The germline V gene encodes CDR1 MNHEY and CDR2 SMNVEV (reference sequence). The V end lost 3 bases, the J end lost 2 bases, and 11 bases lay between the germline ends. This CDR3 is built from 15 residues. CDR3 sequence reads: CASSFGTLGNQPQHF. Written as DNA, the CDR3 is TGTGCCAGCAGTTTTGGCACTTTGGGCAATCAGCCCCAGCATTTT.

This clonotype was seen ten or more times. The chain recombines TRBV5-1 with TRBJ2-7, with TRBD1 matching 7 bases. CDR3 length: 14 amino acids. Per germline, CDR1 SGHRS and CDR2 YFSETQ. V shed 4 bases, J shed 2 bases, and the junction held 6 bases outside the gene matches. CDR3 sequence reads: CASSVDRAAYEQYF. In DNA, the CDR3 is TGCGCCAGCAGCGTAGACAGGGCGGCCTACGAGCAGTACTTC.

This chain uses TRBV5-4 with TRBJ1-4; TRBD1 aligns across 7 bases. CDR1 and CDR2 from the germline V gene are SGHNT and YYREEE (reference sequence). The CDR3 is 15 residues long. Trimming at V came to 3 bases and at J to 4 bases, leaving 6 bases not matched to a gene. The chain's CDR3 is CASSSGQRGNEKLFF. The CDR3, as DNA: TGTGCCAGCAGCTCGGGACAGCGTGGTAATGAAAAACTGTTTTTT.